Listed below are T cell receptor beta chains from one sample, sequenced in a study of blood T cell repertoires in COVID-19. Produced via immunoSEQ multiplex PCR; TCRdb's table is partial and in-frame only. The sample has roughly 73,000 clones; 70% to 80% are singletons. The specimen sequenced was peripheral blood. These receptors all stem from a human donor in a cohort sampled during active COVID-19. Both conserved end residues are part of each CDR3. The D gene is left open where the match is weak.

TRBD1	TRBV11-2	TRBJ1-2	CASGRNQGAGGYTF
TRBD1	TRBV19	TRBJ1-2	CASSTGQTSNYGYTF
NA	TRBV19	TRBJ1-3	CASSQNSGNTIYF
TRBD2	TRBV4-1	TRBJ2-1	CASSPRLAGGTYNEQFF
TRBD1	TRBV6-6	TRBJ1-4	CASSRTGGQNEKLFF
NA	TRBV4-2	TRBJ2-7	CASSRWQISYEQYF
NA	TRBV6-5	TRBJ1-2	CASTLTGSYGYTF
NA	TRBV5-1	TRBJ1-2	CASSLGGENYGYTF
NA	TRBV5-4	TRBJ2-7	CASSLAGVVEQYF
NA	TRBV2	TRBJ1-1	CASTAAGATEAFF
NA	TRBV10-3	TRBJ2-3	CAISESLSTDTQYF
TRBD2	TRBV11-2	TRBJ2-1	CASSFGHSGRVNEQFF
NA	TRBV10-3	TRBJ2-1	CAISESLEREQFF
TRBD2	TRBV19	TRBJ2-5	CASSPAGGPRETQYF
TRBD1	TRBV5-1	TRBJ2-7	CASRGTGNYEQYF
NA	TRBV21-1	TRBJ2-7	CASSKEPWTSGSEGWYEQYF
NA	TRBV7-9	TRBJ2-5	CASSPAAGQETQYF
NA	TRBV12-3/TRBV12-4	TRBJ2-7	CASSLGGAGEQYF
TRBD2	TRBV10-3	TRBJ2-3	CAISEGVAGWSDTQYF
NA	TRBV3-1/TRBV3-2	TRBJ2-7	CASGDSPYEQYF
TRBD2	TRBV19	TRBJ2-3	CASSILLAGGDTQYF
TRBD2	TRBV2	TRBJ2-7	CASSQGDSGNYEQYF
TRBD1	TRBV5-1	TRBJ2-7	CASSLTGQPAHEQYF
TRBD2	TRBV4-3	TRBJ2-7	CASSQEEGGRGYEQYF
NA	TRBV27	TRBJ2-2	CASSLVPGFNTGELFF
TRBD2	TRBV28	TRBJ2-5	CASRRAGVETQYF
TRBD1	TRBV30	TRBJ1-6	CAGGQGASSPLHF
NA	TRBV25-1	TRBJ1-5	CASSEGSSSISPQHF
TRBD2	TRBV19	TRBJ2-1	CASTPGTSGVDEQFF
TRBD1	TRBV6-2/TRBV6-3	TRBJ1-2	CASSLQGDGYTF
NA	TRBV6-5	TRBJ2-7	CASSYRGSYEQYF
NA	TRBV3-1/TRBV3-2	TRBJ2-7	CASTRDLGTYEQYF
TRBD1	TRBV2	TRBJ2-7	CASIRQGSSYEQYF
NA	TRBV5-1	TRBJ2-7	CASSLAGSAYEQYF
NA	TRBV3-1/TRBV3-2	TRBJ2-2	CASSQGTANTGELFF
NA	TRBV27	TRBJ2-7	CASSFGAGSYEQYF
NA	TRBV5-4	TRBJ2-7	CASSREYEQYF
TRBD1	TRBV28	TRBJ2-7	CASSPGTVDEQYF
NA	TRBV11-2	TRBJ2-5	CASSLYETQYF
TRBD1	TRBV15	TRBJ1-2	CATSRDRGINYGYTF
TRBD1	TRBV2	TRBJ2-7	CASNPGQGYEQYF
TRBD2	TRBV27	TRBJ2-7	CASRGLADYEQYF
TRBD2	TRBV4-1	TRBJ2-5	CASSQYSGRAEMETQYF
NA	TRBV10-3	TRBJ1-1	CAISIQGGDTEAFF
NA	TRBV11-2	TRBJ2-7	CASSLDRDDEQYF
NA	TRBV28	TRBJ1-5	CASSSSDTSRLDF
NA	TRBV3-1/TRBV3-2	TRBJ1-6	CASSQDSPFLYNSPLHF
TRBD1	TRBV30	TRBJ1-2	CAWTTGPYGYTF
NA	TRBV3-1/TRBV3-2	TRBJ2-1	CASGQASRGLFNEQFF
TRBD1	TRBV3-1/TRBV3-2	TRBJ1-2	CASSPGTGAHGYTF
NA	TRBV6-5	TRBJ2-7	CASSPDGSYEQYF